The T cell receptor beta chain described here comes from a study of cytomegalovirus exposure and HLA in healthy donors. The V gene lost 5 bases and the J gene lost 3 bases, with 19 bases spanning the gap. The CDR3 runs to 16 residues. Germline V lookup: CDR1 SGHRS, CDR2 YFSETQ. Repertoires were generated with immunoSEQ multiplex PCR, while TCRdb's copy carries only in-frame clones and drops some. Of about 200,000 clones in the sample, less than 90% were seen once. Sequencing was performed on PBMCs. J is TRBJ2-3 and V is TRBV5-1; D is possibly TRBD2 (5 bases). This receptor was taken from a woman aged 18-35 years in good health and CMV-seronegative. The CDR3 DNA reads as TGCGCCAGCAGTCCCGGAGGTGGCCCTTCGACAGATACGCAGTATTTT. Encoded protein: CASSPGGGPSTDTQYF.